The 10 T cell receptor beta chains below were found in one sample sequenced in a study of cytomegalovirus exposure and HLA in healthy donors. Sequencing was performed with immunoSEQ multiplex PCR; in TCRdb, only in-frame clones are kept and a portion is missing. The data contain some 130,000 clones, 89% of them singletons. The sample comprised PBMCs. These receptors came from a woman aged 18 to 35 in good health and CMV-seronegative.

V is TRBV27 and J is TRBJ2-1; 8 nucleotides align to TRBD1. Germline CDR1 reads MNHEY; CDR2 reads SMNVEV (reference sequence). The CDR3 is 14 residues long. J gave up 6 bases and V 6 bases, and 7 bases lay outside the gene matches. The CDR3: CASRRTGIPNEQFF. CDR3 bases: TGTGCCAGCAGGCGGACAGGGATTCCCAATGAGCAGTTCTTC.

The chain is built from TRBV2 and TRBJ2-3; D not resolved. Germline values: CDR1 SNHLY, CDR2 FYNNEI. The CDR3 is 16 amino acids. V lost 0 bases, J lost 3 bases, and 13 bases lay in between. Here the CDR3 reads CASSEAFFPATDTQYF. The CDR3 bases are TGTGCCAGCAGTGAAGCCTTTTTTCCAGCGACAGATACGCAGTATTTT. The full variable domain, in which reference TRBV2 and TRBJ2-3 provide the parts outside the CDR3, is EPEVTQTPSHQVTQMGQEVILRCVPISNHLYFYWYRQILGQKVEFLVSFYNNEISEKSEIFDDQFSVERPDGSNFTLKIRSTKLEDSAMYFCASSEAFFPATDTQYFGPGTRLTVL.

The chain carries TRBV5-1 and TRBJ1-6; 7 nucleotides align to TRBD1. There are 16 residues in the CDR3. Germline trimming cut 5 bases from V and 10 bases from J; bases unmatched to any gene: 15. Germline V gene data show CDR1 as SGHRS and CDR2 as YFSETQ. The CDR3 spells CASSPTQGSLNSPLHF. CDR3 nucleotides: TGCGCCAGCAGTCCCACACAGGGGTCCTTGAACTCACCCCTCCACTTT.

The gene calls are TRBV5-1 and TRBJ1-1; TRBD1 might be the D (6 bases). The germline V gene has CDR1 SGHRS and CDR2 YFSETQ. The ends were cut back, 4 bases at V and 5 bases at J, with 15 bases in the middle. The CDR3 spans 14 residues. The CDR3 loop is CASSLNTGRTEAFF. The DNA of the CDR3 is TGCGCCAGCAGCCTAAATACAGGGAGAACTGAAGCTTTCTTT. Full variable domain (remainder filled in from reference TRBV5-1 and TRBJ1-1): KAGVTQTPRYLIKTRGQQVTLSCSPISGHRSVSWYQQTPGQGLQFLFEYFSETQRNKGNFPGRFSGRQFSNSRSEMNVSTLELGDSALYLCASSLNTGRTEAFFGQGTRLTVV.

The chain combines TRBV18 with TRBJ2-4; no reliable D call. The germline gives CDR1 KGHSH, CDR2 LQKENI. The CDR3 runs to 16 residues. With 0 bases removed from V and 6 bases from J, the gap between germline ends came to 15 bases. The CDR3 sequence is CASSPPNPTIVNIQYF. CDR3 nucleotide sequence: TGTGCCAGCTCACCACCGAATCCCACTATCGTAAACATTCAGTACTTC.

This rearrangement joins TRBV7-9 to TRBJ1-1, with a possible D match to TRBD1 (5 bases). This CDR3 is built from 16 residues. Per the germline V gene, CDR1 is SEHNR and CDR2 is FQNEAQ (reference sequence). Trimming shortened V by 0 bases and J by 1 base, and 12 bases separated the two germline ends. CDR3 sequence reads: CASSLAFRTPNTEAFF. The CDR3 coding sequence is TGTGCCAGCAGCTTAGCATTTAGGACACCGAACACTGAAGCTTTCTTT. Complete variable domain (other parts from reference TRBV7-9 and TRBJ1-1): DTGVSQNPRHKITKRGQNVTFRCDPISEHNRLYWYRQTLGQGPEFLTYFQNEAQLEKSRLLSDRFSAERPKGSFSTLEIQRTEQGDSAMYLCASSLAFRTPNTEAFFGQGTRLTVV.

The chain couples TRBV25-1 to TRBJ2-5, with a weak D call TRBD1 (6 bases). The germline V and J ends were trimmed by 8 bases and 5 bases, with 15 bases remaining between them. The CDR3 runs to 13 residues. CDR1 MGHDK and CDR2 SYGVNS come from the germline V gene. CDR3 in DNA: TGTGCCAGCGGTACAGGGATAGGGGAGACCCAGTACTTC. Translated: CASGTGIGETQYF.

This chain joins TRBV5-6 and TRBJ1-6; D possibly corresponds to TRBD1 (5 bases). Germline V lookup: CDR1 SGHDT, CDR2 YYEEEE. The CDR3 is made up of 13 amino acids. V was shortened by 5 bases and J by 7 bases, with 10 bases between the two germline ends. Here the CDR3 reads CASSTGPNSPLHF. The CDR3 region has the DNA TGTGCCAGCAGTACAGGACCCAATTCACCCCTCCACTTT.

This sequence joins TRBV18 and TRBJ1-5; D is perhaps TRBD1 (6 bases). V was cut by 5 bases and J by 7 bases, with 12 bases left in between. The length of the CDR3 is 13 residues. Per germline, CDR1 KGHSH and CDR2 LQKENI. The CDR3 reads CASSDTRGQPQHF. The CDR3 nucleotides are TGTGCCAGCTCAGACACCAGGGGCCAGCCCCAGCATTTT. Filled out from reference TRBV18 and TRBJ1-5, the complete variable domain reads NAGVMQNPRHLVRRRGQEARLRCSPMKGHSHVYWYRQLPEEGLKFMVYLQKENIIDESGMPKERFSAEFPKEGPSILRIQQVVRGDSAAYFCASSDTRGQPQHFGDGTRLSIL.

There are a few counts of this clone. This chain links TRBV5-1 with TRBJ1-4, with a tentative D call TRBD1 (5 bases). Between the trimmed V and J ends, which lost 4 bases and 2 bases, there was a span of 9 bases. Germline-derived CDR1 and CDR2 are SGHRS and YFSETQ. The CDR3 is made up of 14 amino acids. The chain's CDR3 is CASSEDSTNEKLFF. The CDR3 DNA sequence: TGCGCCAGCAGCGAAGACAGTACTAATGAAAAACTGTTTTTT.